What follows is one TCR beta chain and its context. The data were obtained in a study of OX40 agonist ivuxolimab in advanced cancers. Germline V gives CDR1 WNHNN, CDR2 SYGVQD (reference sequence). This CDR3 region has 15 residues. Trimming stripped 0 bases from V and 0 bases from J, with 8 bases between. Method: immunoSEQ multiplex PCR; TCRdb's copy keeps in-frame clones and lacks some. The repertoire holds about 69,000 clones, around 90% seen once, with roughly a tenth in the top ten. The V call is TRBV10-1, the J call TRBJ1-1; D gene ambiguous. Material: CD4+ or CD8+ T cells sorted from blood, obtained in a trial of the OX40 agonist ivuxolimab. The TCR was taken from an adult with an advanced solid tumor such as melanoma, head and neck, liver or kidney cancer. CDR3 in amino acids: CASSESVGMNTEAFF. CDR3 nucleotides: TGCGCCAGCAGTGAGTCGGTCGGAATGAACACTGAAGCTTTCTTT.